This T cell receptor (beta chain) was profiled in a study of T cell changes during pregnancy in multiple sclerosis. Germline CDR1 is MNHEY and CDR2 is SVGAGI. The CDR3 runs to 14 residues. Trimming at V came to 6 bases and at J to 2 bases, leaving 6 bases not matched to a gene. TCRdb's table, derived via immunoSEQ multiplex PCR, lists solely in-frame clones and lacks some. The sample lists 60,000 or so clones; about 90% were seen once. This clonotype originated in a female donor in good health, enrolled as a control in a pregnancy study. The gene calls are TRBV6-5 and TRBJ1-1; 7 nucleotides align to TRBD1. The sample was CD4+ T cells from peripheral blood mononuclear cells, taken after pregnancy. The CDR3 loop reads CASRPGTANTEAFF. CDR3 sequence (DNA): TGTGCCAGCAGACCCGGGACAGCAAACACTGAAGCTTTCTTT.